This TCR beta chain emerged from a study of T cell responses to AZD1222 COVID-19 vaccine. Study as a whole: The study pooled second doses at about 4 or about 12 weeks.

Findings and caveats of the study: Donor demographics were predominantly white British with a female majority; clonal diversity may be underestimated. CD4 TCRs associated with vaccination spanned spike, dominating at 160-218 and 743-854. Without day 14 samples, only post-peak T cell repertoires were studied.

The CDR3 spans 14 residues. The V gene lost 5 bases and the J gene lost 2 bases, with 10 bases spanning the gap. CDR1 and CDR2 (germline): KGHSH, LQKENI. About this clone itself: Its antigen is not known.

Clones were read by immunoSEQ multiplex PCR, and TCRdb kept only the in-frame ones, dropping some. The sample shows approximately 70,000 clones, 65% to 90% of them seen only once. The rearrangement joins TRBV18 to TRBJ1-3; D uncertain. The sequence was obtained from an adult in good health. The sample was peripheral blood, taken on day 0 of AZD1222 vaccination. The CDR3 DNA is TGTGCCAGCTCAACCGGTACAGCTGGAAACACCATATATTTT. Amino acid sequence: CASSTGTAGNTIYF.